Shown below are 28 T cell receptor beta chains from a single sample sequenced in a study of T-cell reconstitution after alpha-beta-depleted transplantation in children. Library preparation (for TCRbeta) was performed with unique molecular identifiers. TCRdb reanalysed the PCR reads using MiXCR and keeps one entry per CDR3 protein. Counted here are 200,000 or so distinct CDR3 sequences, around 5.9% occurring once; the ten biggest clones make up around 4.3%. The sequencing used PBMCs, collected before TCRalphabeta/CD19-depleted stem cell transplant. The receptor set was obtained from a girl under three years old with combined immunodeficiency, due to receive a stem cell transplant.

This clonotype was picked up many times. The J gene is TRBJ2-3, the V gene TRBV29-1; TRBD2 matches at 7 bases. The V gene's germline CDR1 is SQVTM and CDR2 ANQGSEA. The CDR3 length is 17 residues. With V trimmed by 6 bases and J by 2 bases, 17 bases remained unmatched. The CDR3 nucleotides read TGCAGCGTCGCCAAAGCTGGACTAGGCCTGTACACAGATACGCAGTATTTT. Protein product: CSVAKAGLGLYTDTQYF.

This clonotype was picked up many times. J is TRBJ1-2 and V is TRBV4-3; D unclear. V was pared by 3 bases and J by 4 bases, with 6 bases between. CDR1 is LGHNA, CDR2 YSLEER, per germline. This CDR3 region has 12 residues. This CDR3 is CASSHPGYGYTF. The CDR3 DNA reads TGCGCCAGCAGCCACCCTGGCTATGGCTACACCTTC.

Turning to this clonotype: This may come from a read error, since a much larger clone is one base off. This chain uses TRBV6-2 or TRBV6-3 with TRBJ2-1, with 10 bases matching TRBD2. Germline CDR1 MNHEY, CDR2 SVGEGT. This CDR3 has 16 amino acids. The CDR3 is CASSYSKAGGVNEKFF. The CDR3 DNA follows: TGTGCCAGCAGTTACTCGAAAGCGGGAGGGGTCAATGAGAAGTTCTTC.

This clonotype was counted ten times or more. V gene TRBV20-1 combines with J gene TRBJ2-3; tentatively, D is TRBD2 (6 bases). Trimming shortened V by 6 bases and J by 3 bases, and 13 bases separated the two germline ends. The CDR3 is 13 amino acids. CDR1 is DFQATT, CDR2 SNEGSKA, per germline (reference sequence). The CDR3 protein is CSAQGLTTDTQYF. DNA for the CDR3: TGCAGTGCCCAGGGACTTACAACAGATACGCAGTATTTT.

The J gene is TRBJ2-3, the V gene TRBV13; TRBD2 matches at 7 bases. Germline V gives CDR1 PRHDT, CDR2 FYEKMQ (reference sequence). CDR3 size: 17 residues. The V segment lost 5 bases and the J segment 2 bases; nucleotides outside the gene matches: 13. CDR3 bases: TGTGCCAGCAGCCCACGGGGAGCGGGGCTACTCACAGATACGCAGTATTTT. Amino acid sequence: CASSPRGAGLLTDTQYF.

This clonotype was seen a few times. The genes are TRBV6-2 or TRBV6-3 and TRBJ2-7, with D possibly TRBD1 on 5 matching bases. This CDR3 is 15 amino acids long. The ends were cut back, 4 bases at V and 0 bases at J, with 13 bases in the middle. The germline V gene encodes CDR1 MNHEY and CDR2 SVGEGT. The CDR3 spells CASSSLQVSSYEQYF. The CDR3 DNA follows: TGTGCCAGCAGTTCTCTACAGGTCAGCTCCTACGAGCAGTACTTC.

This clonotype was detected ten times or more. This rearrangement joins TRBV3-1 to TRBJ1-1; no reliable D call. Germline V gives CDR1 LGHDT, CDR2 YNNKEL (reference sequence). The CDR3 is made up of 14 amino acids. V shed 4 bases and J shed 5 bases, with 14 bases lying between them. The CDR3 here is CASSPGYSGTEAFF. The CDR3, as DNA: TGTGCCAGCAGCCCAGGCTATTCGGGGACTGAAGCTTTCTTT.

This clonotype has just a few counts. The chain uses TRBV19 and TRBJ1-1; a weak D match, TRBD1 (5 bases). Germline-derived CDR1 and CDR2 are LNHDA and SQIVND (reference sequence). V dropped 3 bases and J dropped 2 bases, with 13 bases sitting between them. The CDR3 sequence is 15 residues long. The CDR3 protein is CASSIGAGTNTEAFF. The CDR3 DNA reads TGTGCCAGTAGTATCGGGGCGGGCACTAACACTGAAGCTTTCTTT.

This clonotype has ten or more counts. The chain links TRBV7-9 to TRBJ2-2; weak D call: TRBD2 (5 bases). Germline lookup yields CDR1 SEHNR and CDR2 FQNEAQ (reference sequence). This CDR3 spans 13 amino acids. Trimming left V 11 bases short and J 5 bases short, with 15 bases between. The CDR3 loop is CAGGLSETGELFF. The CDR3 nucleotides read TGTGCCGGCGGACTTTCAGAAACCGGGGAGCTGTTTTTT.

This clonotype showed up many times. J is TRBJ2-2 and V is TRBV6-1, with 14 bases identical to TRBD2. The CDR3 loop spans 17 amino acids. In germline, CDR1 is MNHNS, CDR2 SASEGT. V was clipped by 6 bases and J by 4 bases; unmatched bases: 7. Here the CDR3 reads CASRRLAGGQGTGELFF. The CDR3 region has the DNA TGTGCCAGCAGAAGACTAGCGGGGGGGCAGGGCACCGGGGAGCTGTTTTTT.

This clonotype was seen ten or more times. The J gene is TRBJ2-7, the V gene TRBV12-3 or TRBV12-4, with D possibly TRBD1 on 6 matching bases. The V gene lost 3 bases and the J gene lost 5 bases, with 14 bases spanning the gap. The length of the CDR3 is 14 residues. The CDR3 DNA follows: TGTGCCAGCAGTTTGGCCAGGGGAGTGGACGAGCAGTACTTC. Residues: CASSLARGVDEQYF.

This clonotype was detected many times. The chain employs TRBV4-2 and TRBJ1-1; D is ambiguous. The germline V gene encodes CDR1 LGHNA and CDR2 YNFKEQ. The CDR3 has 13 amino acids. With 1 base removed from V and 5 bases from J, the gap between germline ends came to 8 bases. This CDR3 is CASSQGGWTEAFF. The CDR3 bases are TGTGCCAGCAGCCAAGGAGGGTGGACTGAAGCTTTCTTT.

This clonotype was detected many times. Written as DNA, the CDR3 is TGTGCCAGCAGTTCCGCGGGCCTTGCGGAGACCCAGTACTTC. Amino acids: CASSSAGLAETQYF. The chain combines TRBV12-3 or TRBV12-4 with TRBJ2-5; a weak D match, TRBD2 (5 bases). V was trimmed by 4 bases and J by 5 bases, leaving 14 bases between them. This CDR3 is 14 amino acids long.

This clonotype was counted ten times or more. For the CDR3, the DNA is TGTGCCAGTAGTCTCGAGGGGGATTCCTACAATGAGCAGTTCTTC. Amino acid sequence: CASSLEGDSYNEQFF. V and J are TRBV19 and TRBJ2-1; tentative D call: TRBD1 (6 bases). The V end was cut by 5 bases, the J end by 1 base, with 12 bases between. CDR1 is LNHDA and CDR2 is SQIVND in the germline V gene (reference sequence). The CDR3 spans 15 residues. Full variable domain (outside the CDR3, taken from reference TRBV19 and TRBJ2-1): DGGITQSPKYLFRKEGQNVTLSCEQNLNHDAMYWYRQDPGQGLRLIYYSQIVNDFQKGDIAEGYSVSREKKESFPLTVTSAQKNPTAFYLCASSLEGDSYNEQFFGPGTRLTVL.

This clonotype appeared many times. This sequence joins TRBV7-2 and TRBJ2-3, with TRBD2 identical over 12 bases. Germline V gene sequence: CDR1 SGHTA, CDR2 FQGNSA. Unmatched junction bases numbered 3, after V lost 0 bases and J lost 2 bases. The CDR3 is 17 amino acids. CDR3 in amino acids: CASSLARLAGDTDTQYF. As DNA, the CDR3 is TGTGCCAGCAGCTTAGCGCGACTAGCGGGGGACACAGATACGCAGTATTTT.

This clonotype has at least ten counts. CDR3 sequence (DNA): TGTGCCAGCAGCGGAAGACTAGCGGGCGTCACAGATACGCAGTATTTT. Its translation: CASSGRLAGVTDTQYF. This rearrangement joins TRBV7-2 to TRBJ2-3; 10 positions agree with TRBD2. Germline trimming cut 5 bases from V and 2 bases from J; bases unmatched to any gene: 7. Germline lookup yields CDR1 SGHTA and CDR2 FQGNSA. The CDR3 extends over 16 amino acids. Filled out from reference TRBV7-2 and TRBJ2-3, the complete variable domain reads GAGVSQSPSNKVTEKGKDVELRCDPISGHTALYWYRQSLGQGLEFLIYFQGNSAPDKSGLPSDRFSAERTGGSVSTLTIQRTQQEDSAVYLCASSGRLAGVTDTQYFGPGTRLTVL.

This clonotype was observed many times. The chain carries TRBV20-1 and TRBJ2-2; D is uncertain. Trimming removed 3 bases from V and 8 bases from J, with 10 bases in between. Per germline, CDR1 DFQATT and CDR2 SNEGSKA (reference sequence). The CDR3 contains 12 residues. CDR3: CSARAQLGELFF. CDR3 DNA: TGCAGTGCTAGGGCACAATTAGGGGAGCTGTTTTTT.

This clonotype was found many times. The chain combines TRBV21-1 with TRBJ2-1; TRBD2, the D gene given by the table, was not confirmed from the DNA. TRBV21-1 is termed a pseudogene. This CDR3 comprises 15 residues. The CDR3 region has the DNA TGTGCCAGCAGATCTAGCGGGGGAAGCTACAATGAGCAGTTCTTC. This codes for CASRSSGGSYNEQFF.

In its sample, this clonotype was seen many times. V and J are TRBV28 and TRBJ1-1, with a weak D call TRBD1 (5 bases). Between the trimmed V and J ends, which lost 4 bases and 1 base, there was a span of 13 bases. The germline CDR1 and CDR2 sequences are MDHEN and SYDVKM. CDR3 length: 15 residues. In DNA form, the CDR3 reads TGTGCCAGCAGTTCCCCTAGGGGCCAGAACACTGAAGCTTTCTTT. Residues: CASSSPRGQNTEAFF.

This chain joins TRBV7-9 and TRBJ1-5; D not certain. Germline V gives CDR1 SEHNR, CDR2 FQNEAQ (reference sequence). The germline V and J ends were trimmed by 0 bases and 0 bases, with 9 bases remaining between them. This CDR3 has 16 residues. In DNA, the CDR3 is TGTGCCAGCAGCTTAGCGGGAGCTATTAGCAATCAGCCCCAGCATTTT. Translating it yields CASSLAGAISNQPQHF.

In this sample, this clonotype turned up many times. DNA of the CDR3: TGTGCCAGCAGCTTAGCCCCCGAGCAGTTCTTC. Protein: CASSLAPEQFF. The chain uses TRBV7-9 and TRBJ2-1; D unresolved. Trimming stripped 0 bases from V and 10 bases from J, with 4 bases between. The CDR3 extends over 11 amino acids. Per the germline V gene, CDR1 is SEHNR and CDR2 is FQNEAQ (reference sequence).

This clonotype was detected many times. The chain has TRBV5-1 and TRBJ1-5; 8 bases agree with TRBD1. The germline V gene has CDR1 SGHRS and CDR2 YFSETQ. This CDR3 is built from 15 residues. V shed 3 bases and J 4 bases; nucleotides not matched to a gene: 6. This chain's CDR3 is CASSSGQGGNQPQHF. The DNA for the CDR3 is TGCGCCAGCAGCTCCGGACAGGGAGGGAATCAGCCCCAGCATTTT.

This chain links TRBV7-6 with TRBJ2-1; 14 nucleotides agree with TRBD2. This CDR3 has 20 amino acids. CDR1 is SGHVS and CDR2 is FNYEAQ in the germline V gene. V lost 2 bases to trimming and J lost 0 bases; unmatched junction nucleotides: 9. The CDR3 region has the DNA TGTGCCAGCAGCTTAAAAGCCCCCGGGACTAGCGGGAGCTCCTACAATGAGCAGTTCTTC. Translating gives CASSLKAPGTSGSSYNEQFF.

In this sample, this clonotype turned up many times. The chain couples TRBV7-3 to TRBJ2-1, with TRBD1 identical over 7 bases. CDR3 size: 16 residues. With 2 bases clipped from V and 0 bases from J, the junction kept 4 bases outside the gene matches. CDR1 SGHTA and CDR2 FQGTGA come from the germline V gene. CDR3 sequence reads: CASSLAPGGSYNEQFF. CDR3 in DNA: TGTGCCAGCAGCTTAGCCCCAGGGGGCTCCTACAATGAGCAGTTCTTC.

This clonotype was found many times. In DNA, the CDR3 is TGTGCCAGCTCACCTTGGGCACAGGGGGTATCCTACGAGCAGTACTTC. Translation gives CASSPWAQGVSYEQYF. The chain joins TRBV18 to TRBJ2-7, with TRBD1 matching over 8 bases. The CDR3 runs 16 residues. Germline assignment: CDR1 KGHSH and CDR2 LQKENI. Trimming cost V 3 bases and J 1 base; bases outside gene matches: 8.

This sequence joins TRBV20-1 and TRBJ1-3; TRBD1 might be the D (6 bases). The V gene's germline CDR1 is DFQATT and CDR2 SNEGSKA (reference sequence). This CDR3 contains 17 residues. V lost 4 bases and J lost 4, with 23 bases in between. CDR3 amino acids: CSANIIRDKSRGNTIYF. CDR3 nucleotides: TGCAGTGCTAATATCATACGGGACAAAAGTAGGGGAAACACCATATATTTT.

There are many counts of this clonotype. This chain joins TRBV25-1 and TRBJ2-3; 12 positions agree with TRBD2. V was pared by 5 bases and J by 4 bases, with 7 bases of the junction left unmatched. The CDR3 sequence is 16 residues long. The germline CDR1 and CDR2 sequences are MGHDK and SYGVNS. The CDR3 reads CASSSSSGGASDTQYF. The CDR3, as DNA: TGTGCCAGCAGTTCCTCTAGCGGGGGGGCCTCAGATACGCAGTATTTT.

This clonotype was seen ten or more times. J is TRBJ2-7 and V is TRBV2; D is uncertain. Per the germline V gene, CDR1 is SNHLY and CDR2 is FYNNEI. V gave up 2 bases and J gave up 3 bases, with 14 bases separating them. This CDR3 spans 15 amino acids. The CDR3 protein is CASSESGGVDYEQYF. CDR3 in DNA: TGTGCCAGCAGTGAATCTGGTGGAGTCGACTACGAGCAGTACTTC.